This is a list of T cell receptor beta chains from one sample in a study of blood T cell repertoires in COVID-19. TCRdb keeps only in-frame clones here, not all; method: immunoSEQ multiplex PCR. The sample holds 300,000 to 450,000 clones, over 85% seen once. The sequenced sample consisted of peripheral blood. The origin of the receptors is an older woman with COVID-19, enrolled during active disease. The CDR3 runs from the conserved cysteine through the conserved F or W. A D gene is named only where the DNA matches it firmly. The size of a clone is reported for some rows only, either as once, few or many, or as a class for expanded clones.

length: 17; J: TRBJ2-1; size: NA; V: TRBV11-2; D: NA; CDR3: CASSLVGGPSSYNEQFF; DNA: TGTGCCAGCAGCTTAGTGGGCGGGCCTAGCTCCTACAATGAGCAGTTCTTC
length: 19; J: TRBJ1-6; size: NA; V: TRBV6-2/TRBV6-3; D: NA; CDR3: CASSYSTMRLTLVNSPLHF; DNA: TGTGCCAGCAGTTATTCAACCATGCGCCTCACGCTAGTTAATTCACCCCTCCACTTT
length: 15; J: TRBJ2-3; size: NA; V: TRBV3-1/TRBV3-2; D: TRBD2; CDR3: CASSREGTSYDTQYF; DNA: TGTGCCAGCAGCCGAGAAGGGACTAGTTACGATACGCAGTATTTT
length: 14; J: TRBJ1-3; size: NA; V: TRBV5-1; D: NA; CDR3: CASSLDSSGNTIYF; DNA: TGCGCCAGCAGCTTGGACTCCTCTGGAAACACCATATATTTT
length: 14; J: TRBJ1-1; size: NA; V: TRBV19; D: TRBD1; CDR3: CASSGQGRTTEAFF; DNA: TGTGCCAGTAGTGGACAGGGGAGGACCACTGAAGCTTTCTTT
length: 15; J: TRBJ1-5; size: NA; V: TRBV7-8; D: NA; CDR3: CASSLATGGNQPQHF; DNA: TGTGCCAGCAGCTTAGCGACAGGCGGTAATCAGCCCCAGCATTTT
length: 15; J: TRBJ1-6; size: NA; V: TRBV19; D: NA; CDR3: CASSTGPGADSPLHF; DNA: TGTGCCAGTAGTACCGGGCCCGGAGCGGATTCACCCCTCCACTTT
length: 14; J: TRBJ1-3; size: NA; V: TRBV5-1; D: TRBD1; CDR3: CASSRQGVGNTIYF; DNA: TGCGCCAGCAGCCGACAGGGGGTGGGAAACACCATATATTTT
length: 12; J: TRBJ1-2; size: NA; V: TRBV20-1; D: NA; CDR3: CSASTQTYGYTF; DNA: TGCAGTGCTAGTACACAGACCTATGGCTACACCTTC
length: 14; J: TRBJ1-5; size: NA; V: TRBV19; D: NA; CDR3: CAAQTDSLNQPQHF; DNA: TGTGCCGCCCAAACGGACAGCCTCAATCAGCCCCAGCATTTT
length: 17; J: TRBJ2-2; size: once; V: TRBV4-2; D: TRBD1; CDR3: CASSHGTGGTNTGELFF; DNA: TGTGCCAGCAGCCATGGGACAGGGGGGACGAACACCGGGGAGCTGTTTTTT
length: 13; J: TRBJ1-1; size: NA; V: TRBV7-3; D: TRBD1; CDR3: CASSQDRTTEAFF; DNA: TGTGCCAGCAGCCAGGACAGGACTACTGAAGCTTTCTTT
length: 14; J: TRBJ2-5; size: NA; V: TRBV24-1; D: TRBD2; CDR3: CATSDPGLGETQYF; DNA: TGTGCCACCAGTGATCCTGGACTAGGTGAGACCCAGTACTTC
length: 14; J: TRBJ2-1; size: NA; V: TRBV10-3; D: NA; CDR3: CAISRLGQYNEQFF; DNA: TGTGCCATCAGTAGGCTCGGACAGTACAATGAGCAGTTCTTC
length: 14; J: TRBJ1-2; size: few; V: TRBV2; D: NA; CDR3: CASSEAWRNYGYTF; DNA: TGTGCCAGCAGTGAAGCGTGGAGGAACTATGGCTACACCTTC
length: 15; J: TRBJ1-1; size: NA; V: TRBV7-9; D: NA; CDR3: CASSLTPGVGTEAFF; DNA: TGTGCCAGCAGCCTTACTCCAGGGGTAGGGACTGAAGCTTTCTTT
length: 13; J: TRBJ1-2; size: NA; V: TRBV28; D: TRBD1; CDR3: CASSPDRVRGYTF; DNA: TGTGCCAGCAGTCCCGACAGGGTAAGGGGCTACACCTTC
length: 16; J: TRBJ2-5; size: few; V: TRBV5-8; D: TRBD2; CDR3: CASSLGPSGGQETQYF; DNA: TGTGCCAGCAGCTTGGGTCCTAGCGGGGGGCAAGAGACCCAGTACTTC
length: 16; J: TRBJ1-1; size: few; V: TRBV6-2/TRBV6-3; D: TRBD1; CDR3: CASSYSGTGMNTEAFF; DNA: TGTGCCAGCAGTTACTCCGGGACAGGCATGAACACTGAAGCTTTCTTT
length: 13; J: TRBJ1-2; size: NA; V: TRBV5-6; D: NA; CDR3: CASSLRVGEGYTF; DNA: TGTGCCAGCAGCTTGAGGGTGGGAGAAGGCTACACCTTC
length: 17; J: TRBJ2-5; size: NA; V: TRBV6-2/TRBV6-3; D: TRBD2; CDR3: CASSYGGLAGAVETQYF; DNA: TGTGCCAGCAGTTACGGTGGACTAGCGGGGGCAGTTGAGACCCAGTACTTC
length: 15; J: TRBJ2-7; size: NA; V: TRBV28; D: TRBD1; CDR3: CASSPLPGQAYEQYF; DNA: TGTGCCAGCAGTCCCCTCCCGGGACAGGCCTACGAGCAGTACTTC
length: 14; J: TRBJ1-1; size: NA; V: TRBV6-6; D: TRBD1; CDR3: CASRLPRGDTEAFF; DNA: TGTGCCAGCAGGCTACCCAGGGGGGACACTGAAGCTTTCTTT
length: 15; J: TRBJ2-3; size: NA; V: TRBV4-1; D: TRBD1; CDR3: CASSPGQGWEDTQYF; DNA: TGCGCCAGCAGCCCCGGACAGGGATGGGAAGATACGCAGTATTTT
length: 14; J: TRBJ2-7; size: NA; V: TRBV28; D: NA; CDR3: CASSLLADSYEQYF; DNA: TGTGCCAGCAGTTTGCTTGCAGACTCCTACGAGCAGTACTTC
length: 15; J: TRBJ1-3; size: NA; V: TRBV28; D: NA; CDR3: CASSLLSQGRNTIYF; DNA: TGTGCCAGCAGTTTATTGTCCCAGGGGCGAAACACCATATATTTT